These 8 T cell receptor beta chains were sequenced from one sample in a study of shared clonotypes between healthy human individuals. Clones were sequenced by immunoSEQ multiplex PCR, and TCRdb holds only the in-frame ones, with some missing. The data contain approximately 2,200,000 clones, approximately 94% of them singletons. The naive CD8 population came from CD45RO-negative cells selected for CCR7, without terminally differentiated effector memory CD45RA+ cells. Source material: naive CD8+ T cells from PBMCs. The receptor set was obtained from a man aged 18 to 30 in good health. Some clones in this sample may be carry-over from other donors' samples.

V usage is TRBV29-1 and J usage is TRBJ2-1; TRBD2 matches at 8 bases. The germline gives CDR1 SQVTM, CDR2 ANQGSEA. CDR3 size: 13 residues. The CDR3: CRLREGPHNEQFF. CDR3 bases: TGCAGGTTACGGGAGGGCCCCCACAATGAGCAGTTCTTC.

The gene calls are TRBV4-3 and TRBJ1-3, with D uncertain. The CDR3 spans 18 residues. V was clipped by 0 bases and J by 4 bases, with 19 bases between them. The germline V gene encodes CDR1 LGHNA and CDR2 YSLEER. CDR3 DNA: TGCGCCAGCAGCCAAGATAGGCGAGGATTCCTGGGAGGAAACACCATATATTTT. Encoded protein: CASSQDRRGFLGGNTIYF.

The rearrangement uses TRBV10-3 and TRBJ2-7; D gene unclear. The CDR3 runs to 13 residues. V lost 2 bases and J 4 bases, leaving 9 bases between the germline ends. Per the germline V gene, CDR1 is ENHRY and CDR2 is SYGVKD. The CDR3 nucleotides read TGTGCCATCAGTGAGGGGCTCGAGTACGAGCAGTACTTC. It specifies CAISEGLEYEQYF.

This chain links TRBV7-9 with TRBJ2-1; 11 bases line up with TRBD2. J gave up 2 bases and V 5 bases, and 2 bases lay outside the gene matches. The CDR3 is 15 residues long. The germline gives CDR1 SEHNR, CDR2 FQNEAQ (reference sequence). The CDR3 sequence is CASSLSGRAYNEQFF. DNA of the CDR3: TGTGCCAGCAGCCTTAGCGGGAGGGCCTACAATGAGCAGTTCTTC.

CDR3 in amino acids: CASSVFSGIANTGELFF. The CDR3 DNA is TGTGCCAGCAGCGTATTTTCGGGAATCGCGAACACCGGGGAGCTGTTTTTT. The chain combines TRBV9 with TRBJ2-2; weak D call: TRBD2 (5 bases). The V gene's germline CDR1 is SGDLS and CDR2 YYNGEE. The germline V and J ends were trimmed by 1 base and 0 bases, with 13 bases remaining between them. The CDR3 covers 17 residues.

This clone appeared a single time. The chain recombines TRBV5-4 with TRBJ1-1; the match to TRBD1 covers 8 bases. V dropped 4 bases and J dropped 1; count of bases not matched to a gene: 6. Germline CDR1 is SGHNT and CDR2 is YYREEE (reference sequence). This CDR3 comprises 15 residues. The CDR3 loop is CASSAPTGANTEAFF. The CDR3 DNA follows: TGTGCCAGCAGCGCACCGACAGGGGCGAACACTGAAGCTTTCTTT.

Notes on this clone: In the same sample, other DNA sequences code for this CDR3. The CDR3 sequence: CASSLGGLATEQYF. CDR3 DNA: TGTGCCAGCAGCTTAGGGGGGTTAGCCACCGAGCAGTACTTC. This chain joins TRBV7-9 and TRBJ2-7; the D gene could be TRBD1 or TRBD2 (5 bases each). This CDR3 region has 14 residues. CDR1 and CDR2 from the germline V gene are SEHNR and FQNEAQ (reference sequence). The V end was cut by 1 base, the J end by 6 bases, with 13 bases between.

The V call is TRBV29-1, the J call TRBJ1-2; D not resolved. V shed 4 bases and J shed 1 base, with 13 bases lying between them. The CDR3 is made up of 14 amino acids. The germline V gene has CDR1 SQVTM and CDR2 ANQGSEA. CDR3 amino acids: CSVGAGQDNYGYTF. In nucleotides, the CDR3 is TGCAGCGTTGGTGCAGGCCAGGATAACTATGGCTACACCTTC. Filled out from reference TRBV29-1 and TRBJ1-2, the complete variable domain reads SAVISQKPSRDICQRGTSLTIQCQVDSQVTMMFWYRQQPGQSLTLIATANQGSEATYESGFVIDKFPISRPNLTFSTLTVSNMSPEDSSIYLCSVGAGQDNYGYTFGSGTRLTVV.